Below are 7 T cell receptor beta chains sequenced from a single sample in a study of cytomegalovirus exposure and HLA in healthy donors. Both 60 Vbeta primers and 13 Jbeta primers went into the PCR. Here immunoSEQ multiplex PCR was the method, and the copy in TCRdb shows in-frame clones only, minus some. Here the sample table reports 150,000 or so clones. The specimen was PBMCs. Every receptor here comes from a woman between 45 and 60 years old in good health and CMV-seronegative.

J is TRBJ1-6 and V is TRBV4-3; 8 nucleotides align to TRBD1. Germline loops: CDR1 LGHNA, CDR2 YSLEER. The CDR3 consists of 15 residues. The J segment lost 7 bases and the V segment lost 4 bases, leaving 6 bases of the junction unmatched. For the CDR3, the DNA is TGCGCCAGCAGCCGGTACGGACAGGGAAATTCACCCCTCCACTTT. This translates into CASSRYGQGNSPLHF.

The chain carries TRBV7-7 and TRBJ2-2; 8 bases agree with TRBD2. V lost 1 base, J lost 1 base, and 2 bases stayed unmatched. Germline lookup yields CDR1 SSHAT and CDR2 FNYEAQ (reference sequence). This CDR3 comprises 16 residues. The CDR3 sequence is CASSLVLAENTGELFF. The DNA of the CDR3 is TGTGCCAGCAGCTTAGTACTAGCGGAGAACACCGGGGAGCTGTTTTTT.

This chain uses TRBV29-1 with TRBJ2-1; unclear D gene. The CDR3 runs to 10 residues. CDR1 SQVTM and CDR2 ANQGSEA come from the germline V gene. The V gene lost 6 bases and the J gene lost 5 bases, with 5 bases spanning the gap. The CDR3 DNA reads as TGCAGCGTACGAGACAATGAGCAGTTCTTC. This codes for CSVRDNEQFF.

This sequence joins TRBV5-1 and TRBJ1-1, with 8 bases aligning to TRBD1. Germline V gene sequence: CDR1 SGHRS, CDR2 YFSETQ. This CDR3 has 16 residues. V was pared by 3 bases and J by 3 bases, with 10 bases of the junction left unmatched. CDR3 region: CASSSDRGRTDTEAFF. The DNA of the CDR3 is TGCGCCAGCAGCTCCGACAGGGGCCGTACGGACACTGAAGCTTTCTTT. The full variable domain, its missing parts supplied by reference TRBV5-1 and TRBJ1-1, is KAGVTQTPRYLIKTRGQQVTLSCSPISGHRSVSWYQQTPGQGLQFLFEYFSETQRNKGNFPGRFSGRQFSNSRSEMNVSTLELGDSALYLCASSSDRGRTDTEAFFGQGTRLTVV.

The CDR3, as DNA: TGCAGTGCTAGAGTCGGGGAGGTGGCTTTCTTT. This sequence encodes CSARVGEVAFF. This chain uses TRBV20-1 with TRBJ1-1; D not resolved. Trimming took 1 base from V and 11 from J, leaving 11 bases between them. There are 11 residues in the CDR3. The V gene's germline CDR1 is DFQATT and CDR2 SNEGSKA (reference sequence).

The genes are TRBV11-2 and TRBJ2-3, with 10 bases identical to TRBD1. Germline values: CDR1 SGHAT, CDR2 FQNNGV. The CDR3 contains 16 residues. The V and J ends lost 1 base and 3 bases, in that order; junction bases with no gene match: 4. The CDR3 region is CASSLGPGQGTDTQYF. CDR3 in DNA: TGTGCCAGCAGCTTAGGCCCGGGACAGGGGACAGATACGCAGTATTTT.

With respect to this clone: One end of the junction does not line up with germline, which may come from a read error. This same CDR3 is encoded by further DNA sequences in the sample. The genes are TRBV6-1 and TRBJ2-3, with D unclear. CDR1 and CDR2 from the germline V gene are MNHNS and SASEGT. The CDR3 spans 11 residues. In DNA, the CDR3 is TGTGCCAGCACACACACAGATACGCAGTACTTT. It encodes CASTHTDTQYF.